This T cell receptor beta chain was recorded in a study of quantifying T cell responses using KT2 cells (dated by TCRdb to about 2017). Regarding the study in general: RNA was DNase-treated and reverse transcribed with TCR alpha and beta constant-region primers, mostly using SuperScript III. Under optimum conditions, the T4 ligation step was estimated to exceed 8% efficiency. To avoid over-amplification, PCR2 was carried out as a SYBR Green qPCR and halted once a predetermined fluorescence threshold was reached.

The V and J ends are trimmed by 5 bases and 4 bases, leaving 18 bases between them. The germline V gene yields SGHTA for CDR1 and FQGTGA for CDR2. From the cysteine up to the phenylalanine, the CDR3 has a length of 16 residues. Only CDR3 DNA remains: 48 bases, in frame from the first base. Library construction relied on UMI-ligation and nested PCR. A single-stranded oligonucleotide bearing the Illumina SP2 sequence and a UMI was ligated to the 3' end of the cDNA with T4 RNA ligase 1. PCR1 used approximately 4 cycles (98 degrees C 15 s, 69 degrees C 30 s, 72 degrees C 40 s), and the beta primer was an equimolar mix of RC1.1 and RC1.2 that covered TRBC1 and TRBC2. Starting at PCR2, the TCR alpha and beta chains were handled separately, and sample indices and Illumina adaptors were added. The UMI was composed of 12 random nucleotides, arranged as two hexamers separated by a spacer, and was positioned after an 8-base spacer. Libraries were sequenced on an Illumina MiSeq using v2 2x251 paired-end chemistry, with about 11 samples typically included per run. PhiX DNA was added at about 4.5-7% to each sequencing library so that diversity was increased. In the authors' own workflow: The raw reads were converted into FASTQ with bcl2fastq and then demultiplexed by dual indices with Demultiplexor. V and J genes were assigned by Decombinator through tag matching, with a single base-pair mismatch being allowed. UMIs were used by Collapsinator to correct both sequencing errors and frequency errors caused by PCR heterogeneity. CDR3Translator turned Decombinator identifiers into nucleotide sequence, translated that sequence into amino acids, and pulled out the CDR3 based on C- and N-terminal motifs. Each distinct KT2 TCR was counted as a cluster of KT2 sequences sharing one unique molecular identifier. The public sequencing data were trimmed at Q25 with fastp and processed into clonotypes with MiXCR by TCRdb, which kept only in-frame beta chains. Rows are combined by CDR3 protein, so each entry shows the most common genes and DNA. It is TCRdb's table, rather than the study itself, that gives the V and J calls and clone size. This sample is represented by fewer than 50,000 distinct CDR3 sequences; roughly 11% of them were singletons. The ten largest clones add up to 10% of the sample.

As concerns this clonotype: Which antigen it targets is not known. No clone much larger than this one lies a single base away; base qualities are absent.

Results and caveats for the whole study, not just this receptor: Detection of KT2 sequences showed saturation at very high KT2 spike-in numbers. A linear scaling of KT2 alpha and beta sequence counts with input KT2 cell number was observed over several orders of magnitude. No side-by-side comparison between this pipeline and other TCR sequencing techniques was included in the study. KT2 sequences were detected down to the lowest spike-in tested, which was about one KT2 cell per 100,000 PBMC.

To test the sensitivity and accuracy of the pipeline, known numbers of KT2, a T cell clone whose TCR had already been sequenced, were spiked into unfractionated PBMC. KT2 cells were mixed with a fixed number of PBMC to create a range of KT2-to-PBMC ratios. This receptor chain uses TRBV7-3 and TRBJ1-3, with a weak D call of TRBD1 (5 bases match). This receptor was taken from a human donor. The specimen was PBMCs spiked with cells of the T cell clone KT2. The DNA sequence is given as TGTGCCAGCAGCCCGACGGGGGGAACATCAGGAAACACCATATATTTT. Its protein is CASSPTGGTSGNTIYF.